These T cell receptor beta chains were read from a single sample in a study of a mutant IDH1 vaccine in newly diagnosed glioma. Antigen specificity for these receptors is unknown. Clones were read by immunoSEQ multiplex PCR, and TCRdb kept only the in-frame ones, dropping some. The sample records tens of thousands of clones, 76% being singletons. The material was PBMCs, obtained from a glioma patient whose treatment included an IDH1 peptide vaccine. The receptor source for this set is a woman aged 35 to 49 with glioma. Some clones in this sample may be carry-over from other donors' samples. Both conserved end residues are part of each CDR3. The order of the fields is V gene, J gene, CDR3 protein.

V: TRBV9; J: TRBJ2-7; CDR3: CASSEGQGYEQYF
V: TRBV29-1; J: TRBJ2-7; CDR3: CSVGTSGSYEQYF
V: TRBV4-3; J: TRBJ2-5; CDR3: CASSQGGTQYF
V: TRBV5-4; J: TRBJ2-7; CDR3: CASSASDRGYEQYF
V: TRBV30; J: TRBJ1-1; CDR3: CAWSVPGRQKNTEAFF
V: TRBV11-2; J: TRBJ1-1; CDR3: CASSPAPPRADTEAFF
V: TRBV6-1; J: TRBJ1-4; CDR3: CASNRDGRNEKLFF
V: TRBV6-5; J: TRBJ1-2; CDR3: CASGGRGANYGYTF
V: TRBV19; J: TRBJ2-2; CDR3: CASLGQNTGELFF
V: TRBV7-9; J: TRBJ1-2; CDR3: CASSFGSQAFSGYTF
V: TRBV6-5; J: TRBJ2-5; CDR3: CASSSGLAGAGETQYF
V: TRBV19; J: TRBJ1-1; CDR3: CASSIDRGTEAFF
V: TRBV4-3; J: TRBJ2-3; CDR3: CASSQGVGVTDTQYF
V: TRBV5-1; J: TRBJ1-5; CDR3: CASSLGFDRGSNQPQHF
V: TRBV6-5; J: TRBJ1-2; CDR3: CASSLTGVYGYTF
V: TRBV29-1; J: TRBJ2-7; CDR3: CSVADGRYEQYF
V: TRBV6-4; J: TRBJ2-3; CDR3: CASSDSAGGMDTQYF
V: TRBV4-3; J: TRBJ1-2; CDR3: CASSQDAVREAGYGYTF
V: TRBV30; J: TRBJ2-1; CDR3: CAWGQLSYNEQFF
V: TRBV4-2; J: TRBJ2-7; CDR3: CASSQDWGQGAGEQYF
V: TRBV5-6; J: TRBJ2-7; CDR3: CASSLNYEQYF
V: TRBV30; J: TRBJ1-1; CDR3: CAWRPSRTVNTEAFF
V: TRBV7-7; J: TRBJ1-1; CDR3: CASSRHVNTEAFF
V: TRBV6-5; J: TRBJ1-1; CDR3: CASIPFRENTEAFF
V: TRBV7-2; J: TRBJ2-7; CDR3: CASSSSLGYEQYF
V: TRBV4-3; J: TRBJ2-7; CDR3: CASSQGGVGYEQYF
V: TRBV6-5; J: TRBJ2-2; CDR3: CASSYVSGGTGELFF
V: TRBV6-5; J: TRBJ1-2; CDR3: CASRARGTLSHGYTF
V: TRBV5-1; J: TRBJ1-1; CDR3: CASSLEGQPNTEAFF
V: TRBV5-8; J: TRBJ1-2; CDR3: CASSHRTDRNYGYTF
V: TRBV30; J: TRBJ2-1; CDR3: CAWSAETGYNEQFF
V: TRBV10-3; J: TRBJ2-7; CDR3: CAISTNRVEQYF
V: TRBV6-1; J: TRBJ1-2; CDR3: CASSWGQGSPYGYTF
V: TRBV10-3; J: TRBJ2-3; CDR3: CAISESGPPEDTQYF
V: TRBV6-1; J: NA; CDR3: CASSDSYEQYF
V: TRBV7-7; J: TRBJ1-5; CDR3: CASSSAVNQPQHF
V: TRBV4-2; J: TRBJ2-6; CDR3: CASSHVPGSGANVLTF
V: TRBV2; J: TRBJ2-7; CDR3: CASSRTGPSYEQYF
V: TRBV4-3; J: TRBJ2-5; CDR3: CASSQDRGLALYF
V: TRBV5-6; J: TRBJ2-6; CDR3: CASSQSWGPLRANVLTF
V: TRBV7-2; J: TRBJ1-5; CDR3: CASSLAAQPQHF
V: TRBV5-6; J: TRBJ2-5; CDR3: CASSQTRETQYF
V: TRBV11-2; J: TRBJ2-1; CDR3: CASSLQGVSYNEQFF
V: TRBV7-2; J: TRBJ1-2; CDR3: CASSLLQGGYGYTF